This section outlines one TCR beta chain sequence together with its context. Study processing details: By means of reference gene primer amplification, nucleated cell counts were estimated. Here immunoSEQ multiplex PCR was the method, and the copy in TCRdb shows in-frame clones only, minus some. For V, J and clone size, that table is used; D and trimming come from the DNA. The sample holds 230,000 or so clones, approximately 80% seen once. These data originate in a study of blood T cell repertoires in COVID-19. Whole-study context: COVID-19 samples, acute and convalescent, were from the United States, Italy and Spain. PBMCs, B-cell-depleted T cells, or T cells provided the cDNA or gDNA that made up the material.

Between the trimmed V and J ends, which lost 6 bases and 10 bases, there was a span of 15 bases. CDR3 length: 13 amino acids. This TCR was sampled from a woman over 75 with COVID-19, enrolled during active disease. Sequencing used peripheral blood. The V call is TRBV12-3 or TRBV12-4, the J call TRBJ2-2; D uncertain. The CDR3 loop reads CASSPGTVVELFF. The CDR3 DNA reads TGTGCCAGCAGCCCTGGTACTGTGGTGGAGCTGTTTTTT.